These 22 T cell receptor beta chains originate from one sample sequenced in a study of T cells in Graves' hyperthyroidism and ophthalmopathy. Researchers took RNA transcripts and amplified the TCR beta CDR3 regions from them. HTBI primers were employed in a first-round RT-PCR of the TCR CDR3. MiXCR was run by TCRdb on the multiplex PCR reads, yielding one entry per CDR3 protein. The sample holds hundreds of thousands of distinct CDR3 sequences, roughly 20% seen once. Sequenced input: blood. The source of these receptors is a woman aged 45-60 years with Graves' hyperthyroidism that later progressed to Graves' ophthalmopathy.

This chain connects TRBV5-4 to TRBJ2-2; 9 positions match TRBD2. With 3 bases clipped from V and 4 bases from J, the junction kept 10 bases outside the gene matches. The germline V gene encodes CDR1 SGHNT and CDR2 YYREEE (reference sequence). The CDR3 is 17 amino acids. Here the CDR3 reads CASSSGTSNLLTGELFF. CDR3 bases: TGTGCCAGCAGCTCCGGGACTAGCAATCTTCTCACCGGGGAGCTGTTTTTT.

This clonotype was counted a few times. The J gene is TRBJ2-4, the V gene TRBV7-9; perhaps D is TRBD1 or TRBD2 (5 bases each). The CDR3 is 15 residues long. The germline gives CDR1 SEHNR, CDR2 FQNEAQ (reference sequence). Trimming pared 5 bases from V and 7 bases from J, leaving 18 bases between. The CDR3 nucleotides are TGTGCCAGCAGCGAAGTCGAGAGGGGTTGGAACATTCAGTACTTC. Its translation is CASSEVERGWNIQYF.

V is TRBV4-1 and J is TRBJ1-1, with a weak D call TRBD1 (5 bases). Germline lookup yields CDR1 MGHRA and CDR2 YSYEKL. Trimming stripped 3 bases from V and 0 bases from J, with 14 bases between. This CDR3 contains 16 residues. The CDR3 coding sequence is TGCGCCAGCAGCCAGGGCCCGGGGGGGGTGAACACTGAAGCTTTCTTT. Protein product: CASSQGPGGVNTEAFF.

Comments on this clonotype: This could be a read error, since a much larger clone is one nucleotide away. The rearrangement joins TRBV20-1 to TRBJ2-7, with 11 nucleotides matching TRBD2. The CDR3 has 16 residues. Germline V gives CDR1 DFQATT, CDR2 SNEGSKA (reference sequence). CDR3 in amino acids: CSAKLAGGFGSYERYF. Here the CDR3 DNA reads TGCAGTGCTAAGCTAGCGGGGGGTTTCGGATCCTACGAGCGGTACTTC.

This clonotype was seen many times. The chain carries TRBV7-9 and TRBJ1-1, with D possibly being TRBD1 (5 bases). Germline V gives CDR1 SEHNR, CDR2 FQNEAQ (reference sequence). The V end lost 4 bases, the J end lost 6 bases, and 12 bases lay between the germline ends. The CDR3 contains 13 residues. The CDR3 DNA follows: TGTGCCAGCAGCTACGGGGCTCTCGCTGAAGCTTTCTTT. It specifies CASSYGALAEAFF.

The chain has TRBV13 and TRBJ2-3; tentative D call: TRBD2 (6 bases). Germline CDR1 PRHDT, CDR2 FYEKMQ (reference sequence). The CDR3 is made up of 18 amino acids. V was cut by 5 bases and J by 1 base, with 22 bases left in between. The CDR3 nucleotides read TGTGCCAGCAGCGCAGTCCGGTGGATAGGGGAGGGCACAGATACGCAGTATTTT. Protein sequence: CASSAVRWIGEGTDTQYF.

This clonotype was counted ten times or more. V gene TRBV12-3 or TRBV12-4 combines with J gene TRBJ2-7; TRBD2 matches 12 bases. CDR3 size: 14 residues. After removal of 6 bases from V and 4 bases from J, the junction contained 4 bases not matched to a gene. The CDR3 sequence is CASSRTSGKYEQYF. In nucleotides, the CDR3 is TGTGCCAGCAGCCGGACTAGCGGGAAATACGAGCAGTACTTC.

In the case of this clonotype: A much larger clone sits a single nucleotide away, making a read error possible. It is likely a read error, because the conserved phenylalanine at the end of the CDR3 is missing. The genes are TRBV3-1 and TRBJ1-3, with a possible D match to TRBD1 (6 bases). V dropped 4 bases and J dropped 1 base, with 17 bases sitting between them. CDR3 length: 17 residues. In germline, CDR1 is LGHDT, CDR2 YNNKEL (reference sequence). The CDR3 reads CASSRILGGASGNTIYL. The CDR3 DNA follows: TGTGCCAGCAGCCGAATCCTGGGGGGCGCATCTGGAAACACCATATATCTT.

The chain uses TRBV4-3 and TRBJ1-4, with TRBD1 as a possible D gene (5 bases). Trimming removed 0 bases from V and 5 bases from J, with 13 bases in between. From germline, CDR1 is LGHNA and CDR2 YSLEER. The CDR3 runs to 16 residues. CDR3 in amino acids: CASSQDPSGINEKLFF. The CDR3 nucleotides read TGCGCCAGCAGCCAAGATCCATCAGGGATAAATGAAAAACTGTTTTTT.

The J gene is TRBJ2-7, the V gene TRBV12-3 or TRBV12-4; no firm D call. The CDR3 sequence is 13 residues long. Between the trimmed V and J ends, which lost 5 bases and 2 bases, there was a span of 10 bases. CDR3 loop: CASSPMGAYEQYF. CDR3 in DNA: TGTGCCAGCAGTCCTATGGGTGCCTACGAGCAGTACTTC.

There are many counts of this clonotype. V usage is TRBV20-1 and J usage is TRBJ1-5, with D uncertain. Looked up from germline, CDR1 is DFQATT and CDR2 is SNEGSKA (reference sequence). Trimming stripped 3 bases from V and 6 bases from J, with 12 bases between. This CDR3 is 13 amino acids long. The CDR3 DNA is TGCAGTGCTAGCTCCCAGGAGTCTCAGCCCCAGCATTTT. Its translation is CSASSQESQPQHF.

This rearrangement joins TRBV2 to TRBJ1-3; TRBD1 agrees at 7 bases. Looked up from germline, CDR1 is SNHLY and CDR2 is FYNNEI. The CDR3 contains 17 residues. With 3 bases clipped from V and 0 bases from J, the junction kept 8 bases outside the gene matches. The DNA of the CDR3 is TGTGCCAGCAGTGAGGGGGACAGCAAGAGCTCTGGAAACACCATATATTTT. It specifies CASSEGDSKSSGNTIYF.

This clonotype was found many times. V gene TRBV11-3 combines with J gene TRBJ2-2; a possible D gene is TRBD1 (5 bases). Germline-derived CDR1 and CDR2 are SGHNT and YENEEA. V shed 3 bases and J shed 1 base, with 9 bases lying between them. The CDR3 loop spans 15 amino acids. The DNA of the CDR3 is TGTGCCAGCAGCTTGGTAACAGGGAACACCGGGGAGCTGTTTTTT. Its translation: CASSLVTGNTGELFF.

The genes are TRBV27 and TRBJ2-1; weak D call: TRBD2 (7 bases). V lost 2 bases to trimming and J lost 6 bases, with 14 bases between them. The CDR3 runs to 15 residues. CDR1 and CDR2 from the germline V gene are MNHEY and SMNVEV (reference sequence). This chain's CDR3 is CASSLRGALFNEQFF. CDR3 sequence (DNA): TGTGCCAGCAGTTTACGGGGGGCGCTTTTCAATGAGCAGTTCTTC.

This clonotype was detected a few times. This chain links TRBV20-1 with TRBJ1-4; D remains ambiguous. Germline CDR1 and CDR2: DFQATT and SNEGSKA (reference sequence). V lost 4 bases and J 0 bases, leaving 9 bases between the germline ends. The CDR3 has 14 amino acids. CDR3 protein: CSATTTATNEKLFF. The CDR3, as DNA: TGCAGTGCTACAACAACAGCAACTAATGAAAAACTGTTTTTT.

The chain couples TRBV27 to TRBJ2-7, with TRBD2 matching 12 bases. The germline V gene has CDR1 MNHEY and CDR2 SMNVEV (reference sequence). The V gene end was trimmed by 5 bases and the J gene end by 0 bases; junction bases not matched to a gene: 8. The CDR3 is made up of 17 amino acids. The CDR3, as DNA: TGTGCCAGCAGTCCAACTAGCGGGGGGTTCCCCTCCTACGAGCAGTACTTC. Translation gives CASSPTSGGFPSYEQYF.

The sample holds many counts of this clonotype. The CDR3 bases are TGTGCCTGGAGTGTTTCGGGTATGATCAACACCGGGGAGCTGTTTTTT. It translates to CAWSVSGMINTGELFF. The chain has TRBV30 and TRBJ2-2; D unclear. Germline values: CDR1 GTSNPN, CDR2 SVGIG (reference sequence). This CDR3 spans 16 amino acids. Trimming took 0 bases from V and 2 from J, leaving 13 bases between them.

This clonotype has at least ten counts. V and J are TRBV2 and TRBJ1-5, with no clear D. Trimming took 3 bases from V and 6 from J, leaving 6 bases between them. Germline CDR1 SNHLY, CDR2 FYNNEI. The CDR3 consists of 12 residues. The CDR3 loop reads CASSEGSQPQHF. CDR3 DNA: TGTGCCAGCAGTGAGGGGAGTCAGCCCCAGCATTTT. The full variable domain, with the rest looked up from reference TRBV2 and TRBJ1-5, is EPEVTQTPSHQVTQMGQEVILRCVPISNHLYFYWYRQILGQKVEFLVSFYNNEISEKSEIFDDQFSVERPDGSNFTLKIRSTKLEDSAMYFCASSEGSQPQHFGDGTRLSIL.

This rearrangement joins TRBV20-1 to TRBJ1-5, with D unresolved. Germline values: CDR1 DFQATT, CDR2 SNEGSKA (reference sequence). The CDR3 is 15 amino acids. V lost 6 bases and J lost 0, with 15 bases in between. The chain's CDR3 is CSAANGPYSNQPQHF. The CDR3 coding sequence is TGCAGTGCCGCGAACGGGCCTTATAGCAATCAGCCCCAGCATTTT.

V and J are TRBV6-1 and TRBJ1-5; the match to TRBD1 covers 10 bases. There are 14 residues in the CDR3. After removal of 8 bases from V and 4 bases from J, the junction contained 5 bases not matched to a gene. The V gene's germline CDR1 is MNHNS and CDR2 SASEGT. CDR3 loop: CASAGTGANQPQHF. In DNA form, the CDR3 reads TGTGCCAGCGCCGGGACAGGGGCTAATCAGCCCCAGCATTTT.

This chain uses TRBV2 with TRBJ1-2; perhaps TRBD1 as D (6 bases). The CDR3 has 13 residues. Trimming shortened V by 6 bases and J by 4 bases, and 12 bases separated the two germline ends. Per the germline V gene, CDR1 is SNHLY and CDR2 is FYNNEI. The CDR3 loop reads CASRAGAFYGYTF. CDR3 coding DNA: TGTGCCAGCAGAGCGGGGGCCTTCTATGGCTACACCTTC.

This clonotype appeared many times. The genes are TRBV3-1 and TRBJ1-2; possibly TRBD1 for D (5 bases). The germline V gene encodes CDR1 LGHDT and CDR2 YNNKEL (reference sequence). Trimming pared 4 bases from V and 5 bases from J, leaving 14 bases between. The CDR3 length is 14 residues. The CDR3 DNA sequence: TGTGCCAGCAGCCGTCAATACGGGGGGTATGGCTACACCTTC. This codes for CASSRQYGGYGYTF.